Listed here are 19 T cell receptor beta chains from one sample, sequenced in a study of blood T cell repertoires in COVID-19. Produced via immunoSEQ multiplex PCR; TCRdb's table is partial and in-frame only. The sample lists around 200,000 clones, over 70% occurring once. Material for sequencing was peripheral blood. These receptors were taken from a woman between 45 and 60 years old with acute or convalescent COVID-19.

The V call is TRBV3-1 (or the pseudogene TRBV3-2), the J call TRBJ2-3; D possibly corresponds to TRBD2 (5 bases). CDR1 and CDR2 (germline): LGHDT, YNNKEL (reference sequence). This CDR3 contains 13 residues. With 0 bases removed from V and 5 bases from J, the gap between germline ends came to 6 bases. CDR3 sequence (DNA): TGTGCCAGCAGCCAAGATCGGGAAGATACGCAGTATTTT. It encodes CASSQDREDTQYF.

The table lists this clone with a count of one. The V gene is TRBV5-1, the J gene TRBJ2-7; 9 bases agree with TRBD2. The V and J ends lost 1 base and 0 bases, in that order; junction bases with no gene match: 8. CDR1 and CDR2 from the germline V gene are SGHRS and YFSETQ. The CDR3 is 17 amino acids. The CDR3 nucleotides read TGCGCCAGCAGCTTGTCCCCAGGCGGGAGGGCCTCCTACGAGCAGTACTTC. This translates into CASSLSPGGRASYEQYF.

The chain carries TRBV27 and TRBJ2-5; D unresolved. V was trimmed by 3 bases and J by 5 bases, leaving 10 bases between them. This CDR3 spans 13 amino acids. Germline V lookup: CDR1 MNHEY, CDR2 SMNVEV (reference sequence). The CDR3 protein is CASSFSHRETQYF. The CDR3 coding sequence is TGTGCCAGCAGTTTCTCTCATCGGGAGACCCAGTACTTC.

The rearrangement links TRBV5-1 to TRBJ2-1, with 9 nucleotides matching TRBD2. After removal of 0 bases from V and 8 bases from J, the junction contained 9 bases not matched to a gene. Germline values: CDR1 SGHRS, CDR2 YFSETQ. This CDR3 region has 16 residues. As DNA, the CDR3 is TGCGCCAGCAGCTTGGAAGGCGGGAGGGCCGCATATGAGCAGTTCTTC. It codes for CASSLEGGRAAYEQFF. The variable domain in full, completed from reference TRBV5-1 and TRBJ2-1, reads KAGVTQTPRYLIKTRGQQVTLSCSPISGHRSVSWYQQTPGQGLQFLFEYFSETQRNKGNFPGRFSGRQFSNSRSEMNVSTLELGDSALYLCASSLEGGRAAYEQFFGPGTRLTVL.

The chain recombines TRBV9 with TRBJ1-1; D remains ambiguous. Per the germline V gene, CDR1 is SGDLS and CDR2 is YYNGEE. Trimming left V 9 bases short and J 10 bases short, with 19 bases between. CDR3 length equals 12 residues. CDR3 coding DNA: TGTGCCACCCGAAAAATAGTAACGGGAGCTTTCTTT. Protein: CATRKIVTGAFF.

V gene TRBV19 combines with J gene TRBJ1-5; D may be TRBD1 (6 bases). Per the germline V gene, CDR1 is LNHDA and CDR2 is SQIVND (reference sequence). V was trimmed by 3 bases and J by 7 bases, leaving 16 bases between them. The CDR3 runs 15 residues. The CDR3 nucleotides read TGTGCCAGTAGTATCTCGAGCCTTGGACAGCAGCCCCAGCATTTT. Translation: CASSISSLGQQPQHF.

The V call is TRBV19, the J call TRBJ2-7; 9 nucleotides align to TRBD1. CDR3 length: 15 amino acids. CDR1 and CDR2 from the germline V gene are LNHDA and SQIVND (reference sequence). The V and J ends lost 6 bases and 3 bases, in that order; junction bases with no gene match: 9. In DNA, the CDR3 is TGTGCCAGTAGGCAGGGGACAGGGCCAGACTACGAGCAGTACTTC. Translation: CASRQGTGPDYEQYF. Full variable domain (rest looked up from reference TRBV19 and TRBJ2-7): DGGITQSPKYLFRKEGQNVTLSCEQNLNHDAMYWYRQDPGQGLRLIYYSQIVNDFQKGDIAEGYSVSREKKESFPLTVTSAQKNPTAFYLCASRQGTGPDYEQYFGPGTRLTVT.

The chain links TRBV7-2 to TRBJ2-4; TRBD2 matches at 10 bases. The V gene's germline CDR1 is SGHTA and CDR2 FQGNSA. The J segment lost 1 base and the V segment lost 5 bases, leaving 14 bases of the junction unmatched. There are 19 residues in the CDR3. The CDR3 DNA is TGTGCCAGCAGCCCTATTATAGCGGGAGGTTCCCGGGCCAAAAACATTCAGTACTTC. Protein: CASSPIIAGGSRAKNIQYF.

This chain links TRBV28 with TRBJ2-2; a weak D match, TRBD2 (5 bases). Trimming removed 10 bases at V and 4 bases at J, with 13 bases between. CDR1 and CDR2 (germline): MDHEN, SYDVKM. CDR3 length: 13 amino acids. The CDR3 sequence: CATKLEVTGELFF. The CDR3 DNA reads as TGTGCCACAAAATTGGAGGTCACCGGGGAGCTGTTTTTT. Looking up the rest from reference TRBV28 and TRBJ2-2 gives the full variable domain: DVKVTQSSRYLVKRTGEKVFLECVQDMDHENMFWYRQDPGLGLRLIYFSYDVKMKEKGDIPEGYSVSREKKERFSLILESASTNQTSMYLCATKLEVTGELFFGEGSRLTVL.

This clone was seen more than once but under ten times. This chain links TRBV5-1 with TRBJ2-3, with D tentatively TRBD1 (6 bases). Germline V gene data show CDR1 as SGHRS and CDR2 as YFSETQ. V was pared by 3 bases and J by 5 bases, with 16 bases between. The CDR3 runs 15 residues. In nucleotides, the CDR3 is TGCGCCAGCAGCTCGACGACAGGCCAACGAGATACGCAGTATTTT. Protein: CASSSTTGQRDTQYF.

The chain carries TRBV21-1 and TRBJ2-2; the tabulated D call, TRBD1, remains unverified against the DNA. TRBV21-1 corresponds to a pseudogene. This CDR3 comprises 15 residues. CDR3 region: CASSPTGETTGELFF. Here the CDR3 DNA reads TGTGCCAGCAGCCCGACAGGGGAGACCACCGGGGAGCTGTTTTTT.

CDR3 loop: CASSLAGTGGWETQYF. The CDR3 DNA sequence: TGTGCCAGCAGCTTAGCCGGGACAGGGGGGTGGGAGACCCAGTACTTC. The chain links TRBV5-6 to TRBJ2-5, with TRBD1 matching over 11 bases. CDR3 length: 16 residues. Germline CDR1 is SGHDT and CDR2 is YYEEEE. The J segment lost 5 bases and the V segment lost 2 bases, leaving 8 bases of the junction unmatched.

This CDR3 reads CASSRLNEQYF. The CDR3 nucleotides read TGTGCCAGTAGCAGACTGAACGAGCAGTACTTC. The chain uses TRBV12-3 or TRBV12-4 and TRBJ2-7; no definite D call. The CDR3 is 11 amino acids. The V and J ends lost 9 bases and 5 bases respectively, with 11 bases between them.

V is TRBV29-1 and J is TRBJ1-1; D not certain. The CDR3 runs to 13 residues. Germline-derived CDR1 and CDR2 are SQVTM and ANQGSEA. CDR3 sequence reads: CSPPTRRNTEAFF. The CDR3 DNA sequence: TGCAGTCCTCCGACACGAAGGAACACTGAAGCTTTCTTT.

The CDR3 loop is CASSLLPGQLYEQYF. The CDR3 bases are TGTGCCAGCAGTTTGCTACCGGGACAGCTCTACGAGCAGTACTTC. The J gene is TRBJ2-7, the V gene TRBV6-5; 7 bases match TRBD1. The CDR3 contains 15 residues. CDR1 is MNHEY, CDR2 SVGAGI, per germline. With V trimmed by 4 bases and J by 3 bases, 9 bases remained unmatched.

V is TRBV18 and J is TRBJ1-5; D perhaps matches TRBD1 (5 bases). Trimming removed 4 bases from V and 9 bases from J, with 19 bases in between. There are 15 residues in the CDR3. Germline assignment: CDR1 KGHSH and CDR2 LQKENI. The CDR3 nucleotides are TGTGCCAGCTCACTCCAGCGAATAGGGGCAGGGCCCCAGCATTTT. Translated, it gives CASSLQRIGAGPQHF. Variable domain in full (rest from reference TRBV18 and TRBJ1-5): NAGVMQNPRHLVRRRGQEARLRCSPMKGHSHVYWYRQLPEEGLKFMVYLQKENIIDESGMPKERFSAEFPKEGPSILRIQQVVRGDSAAYFCASSLQRIGAGPQHFGDGTRLSIL.

The gene calls are TRBV28 and TRBJ2-7; TRBD2 agrees at 10 bases. Trimming took 3 bases from V and 2 from J; bases not matched to a gene: 7. The CDR3 is 16 residues long. Germline CDR1 MDHEN, CDR2 SYDVKM. CDR3 loop: CASSLRRGLAAYEQYF. CDR3 nucleotide sequence: TGTGCCAGCAGTTTGAGGAGAGGACTAGCGGCCTACGAGCAGTACTTC.

This chain connects TRBV7-9 to TRBJ2-3; 10 positions agree with TRBD2. The ends lost 10 bases at V and 6 bases at J; junction bases unmatched: 7. The germline V gene encodes CDR1 SEHNR and CDR2 FQNEAQ (reference sequence). The CDR3 spans 13 residues. In DNA, the CDR3 is TGTGCCACCCAGCGGGAGGGTGGGGATACGCAGTATTTT. The encoded protein is CATQREGGDTQYF.

This sequence joins TRBV5-1 and TRBJ1-2, with TRBD1 as a possible D gene (5 bases). Trimming cost V 0 bases and J 3 bases, with 12 bases left between them. The CDR3 runs 15 residues. Germline values: CDR1 SGHRS, CDR2 YFSETQ. The CDR3 DNA follows: TGCGCCAGCAGCTTGGTTCGGGGGTCCGACTATGGCTACACCTTC. Protein product: CASSLVRGSDYGYTF.